This TCR beta chain was identified during a study of T-cell memory formation after mild COVID-19. The CDR3 spans 14 residues. Germline CDR1 SGDLS, CDR2 YYNGEE. Trimming removed 3 bases from V and 8 bases from J, with 17 bases in between. TCRdb passed the 5' RACE reads through MiXCR, listing each CDR3 protein once. The sample carries about 400,000 distinct CDR3 sequences, about 20% recorded once. This receptor was obtained from a man aged 18 to 29 who had mild COVID-19 (a few samples of this study predate the infection). Cell type and time point are not known. The rearrangement joins TRBV9 to TRBJ1-2; D perhaps matches TRBD1 (5 bases). Sequencing used PBMCs or a T cell subset sorted from them (not recorded which). CDR3 amino acids: CASSEGTPRGGYTF. As DNA, the CDR3 is TGTGCCAGCAGCGAAGGGACGCCCCGTGGAGGCTACACCTTC.